The rows below give T cell receptor beta chains drawn from one sample of a study of blood T cell repertoires in COVID-19. The repertoire was sequenced with immunoSEQ multiplex PCR; TCRdb's copy has only in-frame clones and lacks some. The table lists 240,000 or so clones, more than 85% of them singletons. The sample taken for sequencing was PBMCs or T cells enriched from blood (not recorded which). These receptors were collected from a man aged 35 to 55 who had recovered from COVID-19. CDR3s include the opening cysteine and the closing phenylalanine or tryptophan. Fields, in order: J gene, clone size, D gene, V gene, CDR3 protein, CDR3 DNA. A D gene is named only where the DNA matches it firmly. Size values are once, few and many counts, or a class for expanded clones, and some rows have none.

TRBJ1-5 | . | . | TRBV11-1 | CASSQQGQGQPQHF | TGTGCCAGCAGCCAACAGGGTCAGGGTCAGCCCCAGCATTTT
TRBJ1-1 | . | . | TRBV6-5 | CASTLGGTTEAFF | TGTGCCAGCACCCTGGGAGGGACCACTGAAGCTTTCTTT
TRBJ1-1 | . | TRBD1 | TRBV7-3 | CASSLTGQGNTEAFF | TGTGCCAGCAGCTTAACTGGACAGGGGAACACTGAAGCTTTCTTT
TRBJ2-3 | . | . | TRBV6-5 | CASRDWRRTDTQYF | TGTGCCAGCAGGGACTGGCGCCGAACAGATACGCAGTATTTT
TRBJ2-1 | few | TRBD1 | TRBV30 | CAWSVSSRQGWQFF | TGTGCCTGGAGTGTTTCCTCCAGACAGGGCTGGCAGTTCTTC
TRBJ1-5 | . | . | TRBV28 | CASSLKWADTNQPQHF | TGTGCCAGCAGTTTGAAGTGGGCAGACACAAATCAGCCCCAGCATTTT
TRBJ2-7 | . | TRBD1 | TRBV5-5 | CASSRTPDRGSYEQYF | TGTGCCAGCAGCCGTACCCCGGACAGGGGGAGTTACGAGCAGTACTTC
TRBJ2-2 | few | TRBD1 | TRBV19 | CASSSTGGTNTGELFF | TGTGCCAGTAGTTCCACAGGGGGGACGAACACCGGGGAGCTGTTTTTT
TRBJ1-5 | few | TRBD1 | TRBV6-5 | CASSSSGTGFRQPQHF | TGTGCCAGCAGTTCATCCGGGACAGGGTTTCGGCAGCCCCAGCATTTT
TRBJ2-1 | few | TRBD2 | TRBV19 | CASSRFSGSIAYNEQFF | TGTGCCAGTAGTCGATTTAGCGGGAGTATCGCCTACAATGAGCAGTTCTTC
TRBJ2-2 | . | TRBD1 | TRBV6-5 | CASSYSNRGDTGELFF | TGTGCCAGCAGTTACTCGAACAGGGGAGACACCGGGGAGCTGTTTTTT
TRBJ2-7 | . | . | TRBV4-3 | CASSQDGDSVGREQYF | TGCGCCAGCAGCCAAGACGGGGACTCCGTAGGGCGGGAGCAGTACTTC
TRBJ2-2 | few | TRBD2 | TRBV15 | CATSRELAINPGELFF | TGTGCCACCAGCAGGGAACTAGCGATCAACCCCGGGGAGCTGTTTTTT
TRBJ1-3 | . | . | TRBV28 | CASSLGGKAGNTIYF | TGTGCCAGCAGTTTGGGGGGTAAGGCTGGAAACACCATATATTTT
TRBJ2-1 | . | TRBD1 | TRBV5-1 | CASSPDRANYNEQFF | TGCGCCAGCAGCCCGGACAGGGCTAACTACAATGAGCAGTTCTTC
TRBJ2-3 | . | TRBD2 | TRBV6-4 | CASSEGLAGQRDTQYF | TGTGCCAGCAGCGAGGGACTAGCGGGACAGAGGGATACGCAGTATTTT
TRBJ2-3 | . | TRBD2 | TRBV7-2 | CASSRGLAGGGDTQYF | TGTGCCAGCAGCAGGGGACTAGCGGGAGGCGGGGATACGCAGTATTTT
TRBJ2-7 | . | . | TRBV5-6 | CASSLGGQASYEQYF | TGTGCCAGCAGCTTGGGGGGGCAGGCCTCCTACGAGCAGTACTTC
TRBJ2-7 | . | TRBD2 | TRBV28 | CASSLSVAGNTYEQYF | TGTGCCAGCAGTTTATCCGTAGCGGGGAACACCTACGAGCAGTACTTC
TRBJ2-2 | few | TRBD2 | TRBV4-2 | CASSQVHVSAGVNTGELFF | TGTGCCAGCAGCCAAGTTCATGTATCTGCGGGGGTCAACACCGGGGAGCTGTTTTTT